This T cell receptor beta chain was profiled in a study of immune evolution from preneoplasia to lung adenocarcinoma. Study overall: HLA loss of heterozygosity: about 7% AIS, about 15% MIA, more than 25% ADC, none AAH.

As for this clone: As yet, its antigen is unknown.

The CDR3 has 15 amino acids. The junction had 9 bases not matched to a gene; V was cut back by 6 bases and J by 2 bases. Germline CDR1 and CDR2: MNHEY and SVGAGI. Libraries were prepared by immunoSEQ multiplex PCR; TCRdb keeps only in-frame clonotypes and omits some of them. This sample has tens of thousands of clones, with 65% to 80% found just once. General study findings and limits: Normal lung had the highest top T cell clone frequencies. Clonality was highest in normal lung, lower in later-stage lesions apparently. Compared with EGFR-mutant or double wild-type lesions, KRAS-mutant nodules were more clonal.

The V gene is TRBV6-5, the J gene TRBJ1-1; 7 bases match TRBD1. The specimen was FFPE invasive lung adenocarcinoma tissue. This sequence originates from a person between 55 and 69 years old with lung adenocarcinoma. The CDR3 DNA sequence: TGTGCCAGCAGGGCGACAGGGAGGGGAAACACTGAAGCTTTCTTT. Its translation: CASRATGRGNTEAFF.